This entry concerns a single T cell receptor (beta chain). Its recognized antigen is unknown. The sample holds no much larger clone one base away, and base qualities are not on file. The data belong to a study of T cells in Graves' hyperthyroidism and ophthalmopathy (dated by TCRdb to between 2019 and 2020). With regard to the full study: Peripheral blood samples were taken at initial diagnosis, before any treatment was given. Following sampling, methimazole starting at 30 mg daily was given to hyperthyroidism patients, and high-dose intravenous methylprednisolone was given to ophthalmopathy patients. The study also compared thyroid tissue and blood T-cell repertoires from more than 5 Graves' hyperthyroidism patients. TCR V-J signatures able to tell the groups apart were searched for in a discovery cohort of 90 to 100 patients, of whom about 40 had Graves' ophthalmopathy and some 60 had stable Graves' hyperthyroidism. The roughly 90 discovery patients were divided at random into training and test sets in a 7:3 ratio. The paper describes TCR Vbeta CDR3 sequencing of about 140 peripheral blood samples, made up of approximately 40 ophthalmopathy patients, around 78 hyperthyroidism patients and 17 progressor patients. Whether ophthalmopathy could be predicted prospectively was tested in an independent validation cohort made up of some 20 hyperthyroidism patients plus 17 patients who later progressed to ophthalmopathy. Broad study findings and their caveats: A model built on a 13 V-J signature distinguished ophthalmopathy from stable hyperthyroidism, reaching around 90% sensitivity and 81.08% specificity in cross-validation and 80%/75% in testing. Sample size was not statistically predetermined, and investigators were not blinded to group allocation. In validation, the model predicted progression to ophthalmopathy a median of about 6.5 months before onset, with approximately 71% sensitivity and about 72% specificity. Blood samples also contained most of the expanded thyroid clonotypes (frequency above 0.001), which suggests that blood repertoires may reflect thyroid immune responses.

The TCR beta CDR3 regions were amplified from RNA transcripts. For the first round of RT-PCR on the TCR CDR3, the HTBI primer set was used together with the Qiagen OneStep RT-PCR kit. A second multiplex PCR round built the libraries, followed by size selection and purification. Sequencing of the libraries was done on an Illumina HiSeq2000 using paired-end 100 bp reads. The authors' analysis ran thus. Raw data were processed with SOAPnuke, discarding reads with adapters, uncalled bases, mean Phred below 15, or no exact constant-primer or identifier match. COPE v1.2.5 was used to merge the high-quality paired reads, and each unique nucleotide sequence was defined as a clonotype. MiTCR v1.1 was used to align clonotypes to the IMGT TRBV, TRBD and TRBJ reference segments. Analysis was restricted to V-J combinations with a frequency above 0.0001, which covered roughly 99% of repertoires. The TCS score was defined as F50 (clonal expansion) divided by E x V (chaos), with BLOSUM62-based TCRdist calculated between CDR3 peptides within each V-J. Welch's t-statistics and random forest reduced roughly 500 V-J features to fewer than 15, which were used in a naive Bayes classifier (R e1071). TCRdb reran the public reads through fastp at Q25 and MiXCR, keeping productive beta chains. Rows are unified per CDR3 protein, each entry keeping the most common DNA and genes. Here the V and J calls rest on TCRdb's processing, not on the authors' analysis. The sample records 300,000 or so distinct CDR3 sequences, 17% of which are singletons. Over 50% of the sample lies in the top ten.

There are 17 amino acids in the CDR3, from cysteine to phenylalanine inclusive. The read is trimmed to its CDR3 DNA, 51 bases read in frame from base 1. As encoded in the germline V gene, CDR1 is KGHSH while CDR2 is LQKENI. V has 5 bases trimmed and J has 6 bases trimmed; junction bases matching no gene number 16. In the ophthalmopathy patients, disease was moderately to severely active, with a Clinical Activity Score of 3 or more, a NOSPECS grade of 4 or more, and a duration of less than 3 months. The study excluded patients with uncontrolled infections, other autoimmune diseases, pregnancy or lactation. Diagnoses were established on the basis of clinical symptoms, serum thyroxine and TRAb, thyroid ultrasound, and orbital computed tomography. Ficoll-Paque density gradient centrifugation was used to isolate PBMCs from 10 ml of fresh peripheral blood. Total RNA was extracted with Trizol reagent, and quality was checked on an Agilent 2100 Bioanalyzer.

The source of this sequence is a woman aged 55-70 years with Graves' ophthalmopathy. The sequenced material came from blood. The chain is made from TRBV18 and TRBJ1-1, and 9 bases in between align with TRBD1. The DNA sequence is TGTGCCAGCTCAGCCCTTCTGCCGGGACAGGGATCGCCTGAAGCTTTCTTT. This encodes CASSALLPGQGSPEAFF.